Each of the 32 T cell receptor beta chains below was sequenced from the same sample in a study of blood T cell repertoires in COVID-19. Sequenced by immunoSEQ multiplex PCR; TCRdb stores in-frame clones only, minus some. The table lists 150,000 to 200,000 clones, 81% of them singletons. The sample comprised peripheral blood. The receptor source for this set is an elderly woman with COVID-19, enrolled during active disease.

J is TRBJ1-2 and V is TRBV5-8, with 8 bases fitting TRBD1. The CDR3 covers 16 residues. Germline V gene lookup returns CDR1 SGHTS and CDR2 YDEGEE. With V trimmed by 1 base and J by 3 bases, 8 bases remained unmatched. The CDR3 loop reads CASSLNRGQDDYGYTF. The CDR3 DNA is TGTGCCAGCAGCTTGAATCGGGGACAGGACGACTATGGCTACACCTTC.

The V call is TRBV2, the J call TRBJ2-1; the D gene is possibly TRBD1 (6 bases). Germline lookup yields CDR1 SNHLY and CDR2 FYNNEI. V lost 6 bases, J lost 0 bases, and 12 bases lay in between. The CDR3 has 15 amino acids. The CDR3: CASSTGYSSYNEQFF. CDR3 DNA sequence: TGTGCCAGCAGCACAGGGTACAGCTCCTACAATGAGCAGTTCTTC.

The chain employs TRBV6-5 and TRBJ2-7, with 11 bases matching TRBD2. CDR1 is MNHEY, CDR2 SVGAGI, per germline. V gave up 7 bases and J gave up 3 bases; unmatched junction bases: 8. CDR3 length: 15 residues. CDR3 nucleotide sequence: TGTGCCAGCACTTTGACTAGCGGGGTAAGCTACGAGCAGTACTTC. Translation: CASTLTSGVSYEQYF.

This clone showed up just once. The chain joins TRBV28 to TRBJ1-1; the D gene is possibly TRBD1 (5 bases). The ends were cut back, 3 bases at V and 3 bases at J, with 20 bases in the middle. CDR1 MDHEN and CDR2 SYDVKM come from the germline V gene. The CDR3 loop spans 17 amino acids. Here the CDR3 reads CASSFLGWGREDTEAFF. Here the CDR3 DNA reads TGTGCCAGCAGTTTTCTTGGTTGGGGCAGGGAGGACACTGAAGCTTTCTTT.

The CDR3 protein is CSVAVTGSNEQFF. DNA for the CDR3: TGCAGCGTTGCTGTTACGGGGAGCAATGAGCAGTTCTTC. The chain has TRBV29-1 and TRBJ2-1, with D possibly matching TRBD2 (5 bases). This CDR3 region has 13 residues. The V end was cut by 4 bases, the J end by 6 bases, with 13 bases between. Looked up from germline, CDR1 is SQVTM and CDR2 is ANQGSEA.

This chain links TRBV7-3 with TRBJ2-2, with a weak D call TRBD2 (6 bases). This CDR3 is built from 16 residues. Looked up from germline, CDR1 is SGHTA and CDR2 is FQGTGA. V lost 2 bases and J 8 bases, leaving 18 bases between the germline ends. CDR3 region: CASSLWRGTTAGELFF. The DNA of the CDR3 is TGTGCCAGCAGCTTATGGAGGGGCACGACTGCGGGGGAGCTGTTTTTT.

The chain recombines TRBV28 with TRBJ2-3; perhaps TRBD2 as D (6 bases). CDR3 size: 15 residues. Germline lookup yields CDR1 MDHEN and CDR2 SYDVKM. V lost 7 bases and J lost 2, with 16 bases in between. This CDR3 reads CASIPAGQITDTQYF. CDR3 sequence (DNA): TGTGCCAGCATCCCGGCGGGGCAGATCACAGATACGCAGTATTTT.

This clone was counted a few times. J is TRBJ2-2 and V is TRBV28; 8 bases are a match to TRBD1. V lost 3 bases to trimming and J lost 7 bases; unmatched junction nucleotides: 7. The CDR3 loop spans 15 amino acids. Germline V CDR1 and CDR2: MDHEN, SYDVKM. CDR3 in amino acids: CASSFGGQGSGELFF. DNA for the CDR3: TGTGCCAGCAGTTTTGGCGGACAGGGCAGCGGGGAGCTGTTTTTT.

V and J are TRBV4-1 and TRBJ2-7; weak D call: TRBD1 (5 bases). CDR1 MGHRA and CDR2 YSYEKL come from the germline V gene. V was pared by 0 bases and J by 3 bases, with 12 bases between. This CDR3 has 15 amino acids. The CDR3 reads CASSQDLTAYYEQYF. The CDR3, as DNA: TGCGCCAGCAGCCAAGATCTGACAGCGTACTACGAGCAGTACTTC.

This chain joins TRBV4-1 and TRBJ1-5, with a weak D call TRBD1 (6 bases). Trimming removed 4 bases from V and 6 bases from J, with 13 bases in between. There are 14 residues in the CDR3. The V gene's germline CDR1 is MGHRA and CDR2 YSYEKL. Here the CDR3 DNA reads TGCGCCAGCAGCCTCTACAGGGAAGGTCAGCCCCAGCATTTT. This codes for CASSLYREGQPQHF.

The chain couples TRBV5-4 to TRBJ1-4; 11 positions match TRBD1. This CDR3 is 16 amino acids long. J lost 6 bases, V lost 2 bases, and 6 bases had no gene match. Germline lookup yields CDR1 SGHNT and CDR2 YYREEE (reference sequence). This CDR3 is CASSFPPGQGDEKLFF. The CDR3 DNA reads as TGTGCCAGCAGCTTCCCCCCGGGACAGGGGGATGAAAAACTGTTTTTT.

This chain uses TRBV9 with TRBJ2-5; tentatively, D is TRBD2 (6 bases). Germline CDR1 and CDR2: SGDLS and YYNGEE. The CDR3 is made up of 15 amino acids. The V and J ends lost 0 bases and 2 bases respectively, with 11 bases between them. The CDR3 DNA sequence: TGTGCCAGCAGCGTAGGGAGGGGCCATCAAGAGACCCAGTACTTC. Residues: CASSVGRGHQETQYF.

The chain combines TRBV15 with TRBJ2-5; 8 bases line up with TRBD2. The J segment lost 0 bases and the V segment lost 5 bases, leaving 5 bases of the junction unmatched. The length of the CDR3 is 15 residues. CDR1 is LNHNV and CDR2 is YYDKDF in the germline V gene (reference sequence). CDR3 sequence reads: CATSRGGANQETQYF. CDR3 sequence (DNA): TGTGCCACCAGCCGGGGGGGAGCGAACCAAGAGACCCAGTACTTC.

V gene TRBV2 combines with J gene TRBJ1-1; D is ambiguous. Between the trimmed V and J ends, which lost 2 bases and 5 bases, there was a span of 9 bases. The CDR3 covers 13 residues. Germline V lookup: CDR1 SNHLY, CDR2 FYNNEI. The CDR3 region is CASSEYLKTEAFF. CDR3 nucleotide sequence: TGTGCCAGCAGTGAATATCTTAAAACTGAAGCTTTCTTT.

This clone has only one observation. The CDR3 sequence: CASSLVAGSNQPQHF. The CDR3 DNA sequence: TGTGCCAGCAGCTTAGTCGCAGGGAGCAATCAGCCCCAGCATTTT. The rearrangement joins TRBV7-2 to TRBJ1-5, with a weak D call TRBD1 (5 bases). V was cut by 1 base and J by 1 base, with 8 bases left in between. This CDR3 contains 15 residues. Germline-derived CDR1 and CDR2 are SGHTA and FQGNSA.

This chain joins TRBV27 and TRBJ1-5; a possible D gene is TRBD1 (5 bases). V was pared by 6 bases and J by 5 bases, with 17 bases between. Germline CDR1 MNHEY, CDR2 SMNVEV (reference sequence). This CDR3 spans 15 amino acids. The CDR3 region is CASSITAGPDQPQHF. The CDR3 bases are TGTGCCAGCAGCATCACCGCGGGGCCGGATCAGCCCCAGCATTTT.

This clone was seen only once. The chain combines TRBV28 with TRBJ2-2, with a possible D match to TRBD2 (6 bases). Trimming stripped 1 base from V and 5 bases from J, with 14 bases between. The germline CDR1 and CDR2 sequences are MDHEN and SYDVKM. The CDR3 contains 16 residues. Here the CDR3 DNA reads TGTGCCAGCAGTTTATACGTCGCGGGGAAAACCGGGGAGCTGTTTTTT. It specifies CASSLYVAGKTGELFF.

The V call is TRBV7-2, the J call TRBJ2-1; 11 nucleotides match TRBD2. Trimming at V came to 5 bases and at J to 7 bases, leaving 10 bases not matched to a gene. CDR3 length: 16 amino acids. CDR1 and CDR2 (germline): SGHTA, FQGNSA. This CDR3 reads CASSPNLAGGGNEQFF. CDR3 in DNA: TGTGCCAGCAGCCCCAACCTAGCGGGAGGTGGGAATGAGCAGTTCTTC.

This rearrangement joins TRBV23-1 to TRBJ2-2; 9 nucleotides line up with TRBD1. TRBV23-1 is an ORF; its function is uncertain. This CDR3 is built from 14 residues. With V trimmed by 5 bases and J by 4 bases, 2 bases remained unmatched. The CDR3 nucleotides read TGCGCCAGCAGTGGGACAGGGTTCACCGGGGAGCTGTTTTTT. As protein: CASSGTGFTGELFF.

The J gene is TRBJ2-3, the V gene TRBV5-1; 12 bases line up with TRBD2. V shed 4 bases, J shed 0 bases, and the junction held 6 bases outside the gene matches. The CDR3 contains 17 residues. The V gene's germline CDR1 is SGHRS and CDR2 YFSETQ. CDR3 sequence reads: CASSPGLAGSSTDTQYF. The CDR3 DNA sequence: TGCGCCAGCAGCCCGGGACTAGCGGGTTCTAGCACAGATACGCAGTATTTT.

The chain combines TRBV9 with TRBJ2-3; D not certain. Deletions cut 0 bases from V and 5 bases from J, with 10 bases between. Germline V lookup: CDR1 SGDLS, CDR2 YYNGEE. There are 14 residues in the CDR3. In nucleotides, the CDR3 is TGTGCCAGCAGCGTAGACATCCCTCGAGATACGCAGTATTTT. It encodes CASSVDIPRDTQYF. Combining the CDR3 with reference TRBV9 and TRBJ2-3 gives the whole variable domain DSGVTQTPKHLITATGQRVTLRCSPRSGDLSVYWYQQSLDQGLQFLIQYYNGEERAKGNILERFSAQQFPDLHSELNLSSLELGDSALYFCASSVDIPRDTQYFGPGTRLTVL.

This chain joins TRBV28 and TRBJ2-2, with D unresolved. There are 13 residues in the CDR3. Germline loops: CDR1 MDHEN, CDR2 SYDVKM. The ends were cut back, 3 bases at V and 4 bases at J, with 6 bases in the middle. CDR3 DNA sequence: TGTGCCAGCAGTTTTCGGGTCACCGGGGAGCTGTTTTTT. Translation gives CASSFRVTGELFF.

This clone was detected a few times. This chain joins TRBV7-2 and TRBJ2-1, with 7 bases matching TRBD1. In germline, CDR1 is SGHTA, CDR2 FQGNSA. V shed 4 bases, J shed 5 bases, and the junction held 11 bases outside the gene matches. The CDR3 runs to 16 residues. Here the CDR3 DNA reads TGTGCCAGCAGCTCCCGGACAGGAAGGCACCACAATGAGCAGTTCTTC. This translates into CASSSRTGRHHNEQFF. The full variable domain, with the rest looked up from reference TRBV7-2 and TRBJ2-1, is GAGVSQSPSNKVTEKGKDVELRCDPISGHTALYWYRQSLGQGLEFLIYFQGNSAPDKSGLPSDRFSAERTGGSVSTLTIQRTQQEDSAVYLCASSSRTGRHHNEQFFGPGTRLTVL.

The chain recombines TRBV10-3 with TRBJ2-7; D perhaps matches TRBD1 (7 bases). V was cut by 3 bases and J by 3 bases, with 12 bases left in between. Germline values: CDR1 ENHRY, CDR2 SYGVKD. The CDR3 has 14 residues. The CDR3 DNA reads as TGTGCCATCAGTGAAGGAGGGGGCAGCTACGAGCAGTACTTC. It encodes CAISEGGGSYEQYF.

This rearrangement joins TRBV18 to TRBJ2-5, with a possible D match to TRBD1 (6 bases). In germline, CDR1 is KGHSH, CDR2 LQKENI. Trimming left V 3 bases short and J 2 bases short, with 7 bases between. The CDR3 has 13 amino acids. CDR3 DNA: TGTGCCAGCTCACCGGACAGACAAGAGACCCAGTACTTC. Amino acid sequence: CASSPDRQETQYF.

This clone has only one observation. The chain couples TRBV5-6 to TRBJ2-7; D uncertain. Germline V gene sequence: CDR1 SGHDT, CDR2 YYEEEE. Trimming stripped 4 bases from V and 0 bases from J, with 5 bases between. There are 12 residues in the CDR3. The CDR3 here is CASSVSSYEQYF. The DNA of the CDR3 is TGTGCCAGCAGCGTTAGCTCCTACGAGCAGTACTTC. Using reference TRBV5-6 and TRBJ2-7 for the parts outside the CDR3, the full variable domain is DAGVTQSPTHLIKTRGQQVTLRCSPKSGHDTVSWYQQALGQGPQFIFQYYEEEERQRGNFPDRFSGHQFPNYSSELNVNALLLGDSALYLCASSVSSYEQYFGPGTRLTVT.

The rearrangement uses TRBV21-1 and TRBJ1-1; the DNA was not used to check the table's D call, TRBD1. TRBV21-1 counts as a pseudogene. CDR3 length equals 15 residues. CDR3 amino acids: CASSNLASPASKAFF. The CDR3 DNA reads as TGTGCCAGCAGCAATTTGGCCTCGCCTGCTTCAAAGGCTTTCTTT.

This clone was counted a few times. The rearrangement uses TRBV4-2 and TRBJ2-7, with D tentatively TRBD2 (7 bases). The CDR3 is 12 residues long. The V end lost 0 bases, the J end lost 11 bases, and 11 bases lay between the germline ends. Germline values: CDR1 LGHNA, CDR2 YNFKEQ. In nucleotides, the CDR3 is TGTGCCAGCAGCCAAGATCGGGGGGACAAGTACTTC. Its translation: CASSQDRGDKYF.

The chain joins TRBV7-3 to TRBJ2-1; TRBD2 matches 8 bases. Germline assignment: CDR1 SGHTA and CDR2 FQGTGA. This CDR3 has 15 residues. With V trimmed by 1 base and J by 7 bases, 6 bases remained unmatched. CDR3 DNA sequence: TGTGCCAGCAGCTTAAGCTTGGCTAGCGGGAATGAGCAGTTCTTC. This gives the protein CASSLSLASGNEQFF.

The J gene is TRBJ2-7, the V gene TRBV7-9; TRBD2 matches at 11 bases. Per the germline V gene, CDR1 is SEHNR and CDR2 is FQNEAQ (reference sequence). The junction had 8 bases not matched to a gene; V was cut back by 3 bases and J by 7 bases. There are 15 residues in the CDR3. The CDR3 coding sequence is TGTGCCAGCAGCTTCTCGGGACTAGCGGCGCGGGAGCAGTACTTC. It translates to CASSFSGLAAREQYF.

The chain has TRBV5-4 and TRBJ2-2, with 8 bases aligning to TRBD2. This CDR3 is built from 16 residues. V shed 2 bases, J shed 4 bases, and the junction held 7 bases outside the gene matches. The germline gives CDR1 SGHNT, CDR2 YYREEE (reference sequence). The CDR3 here is CASSFISGMVTGELFF. CDR3 sequence (DNA): TGTGCCAGCAGCTTCATTAGCGGGATGGTCACCGGGGAGCTGTTTTTT.

The chain joins TRBV25-1 to TRBJ1-2, with TRBD1 identical over 8 bases. The junction had 4 bases not matched to a gene; V was cut back by 4 bases and J by 0 bases. The CDR3 has 15 amino acids. Looked up from germline, CDR1 is MGHDK and CDR2 is SYGVNS. CDR3 coding DNA: TGTGCCAGCAGTGGGACAGGGCAACCTAACTATGGCTACACCTTC. This gives the protein CASSGTGQPNYGYTF.